Below are 18 T cell receptor beta chains sequenced from a single sample in a study of synovial regulatory T cells in juvenile arthritis (dated by TCRdb to between 2015 and 2017). The method was the immunoSEQ multiplex PCR assay. Imported from immuneACCESS, the table was reduced by TCRdb to in-frame sequences with V and J called. These copies leave out some clones; in studies compared against another copy, an unresolved V gene accounts for under half, and the cause of the remainder is not known. The sample's table covers approximately 10,000 clones. Approximately 0.7% of the sample rests with the top ten. Specimen: Treg cells from blood. Taken with the paper, the label for cell subset or site translates to: remaining (HLA-DR-negative) circulating blood Treg cells. Receptor source: a donor younger than 30 with juvenile idiopathic arthritis.

The gene calls are TRBV10-2 and TRBJ2-7; TCRdb names TRBD2, which stays unverified in the absence of DNA. The CDR3 has 14 residues. No DNA is recorded. The germline gives CDR1 WSHSY, CDR2 SAAADI. CDR3 loop: CASSLAGGNYEQYF.

This sequence joins TRBV28 and TRBJ1-1. The CDR3 runs 15 residues. No DNA accompanies this entry. Per germline, CDR1 MDHEN and CDR2 SYDVKM. The CDR3 sequence is CASSRYGTLNTEAFF.

The chain is built from TRBV19 and TRBJ1-5; no DNA is available, so the TRBD1 call from TCRdb remains unchecked. The CDR3 has 13 residues. DNA is not on record. CDR1 is LNHDA and CDR2 is SQIVND in the germline V gene (reference sequence). The CDR3 loop reads CASSDRVRQPQHF.

The chain recombines TRBV19 with TRBJ1-6; TCRdb gives TRBD1 as the D gene, but with no DNA this cannot be confirmed. Looked up from germline, CDR1 is LNHDA and CDR2 is SQIVND (reference sequence). The CDR3 sequence is 14 residues long. The coding DNA is unavailable. CDR3 protein: CASSLDRGRSPLHF.

J is TRBJ2-7 and V is TRBV6-5; TCRdb picks TRBD1, but there is no DNA to check that call. There are 15 residues in the CDR3. DNA is not recorded here. Germline CDR1 and CDR2: MNHEY and SVGAGI. CDR3 in amino acids: CASRFDPRVTYEQYF.

V gene TRBV11-1 combines with J gene TRBJ2-2; without DNA, the TCRdb call of TRBD2 cannot be checked. The germline V gene has CDR1 SGHAT and CDR2 FQDESV (reference sequence). This CDR3 is built from 17 residues. No DNA sequence is on record. The CDR3 here is CASRASGRAPNTGELFF.

The V call is TRBV5-1, the J call TRBJ1-1; the TRBD1 assignment by TCRdb is unverifiable without DNA. The CDR3 runs 14 residues. The coding DNA is unavailable. Germline CDR1 is SGHRS and CDR2 is YFSETQ. The CDR3 loop is CASSYDRGMTEAFF.

The chain joins TRBV7-9 to TRBJ2-2. The length of the CDR3 is 14 residues. There is no recorded DNA. Looked up from germline, CDR1 is SEHNR and CDR2 is FQNEAQ (reference sequence). The CDR3 is CASSLGANTGELFF.

Judged by frequency, this clone is medium-sized. The CDR3 sequence: CASSLATGAEAFF. The V call is TRBV5-6, the J call TRBJ1-1; TCRdb designates TRBD1, a call that cannot be tested without DNA. The CDR3 length is 13 residues. No DNA accompanies this entry. Germline CDR1 reads SGHDT; CDR2 reads YYEEEE.

The V and J genes are TRBV23-1 and TRBJ2-5; without DNA, the TCRdb call of TRBD2 cannot be checked. TRBV23-1 is an ORF, and what it does is uncertain. The CDR3 totals 17 residues. No coding sequence is recorded. The CDR3 region is CASSQSRCRSLAETQYF.

The J gene is TRBJ2-1, the V gene TRBV19; the D call of TRBD1 rests on TCRdb alone, since no DNA is present to check it. The CDR3 runs to 16 residues. Nucleotide data are not available. Germline CDR1 and CDR2: LNHDA and SQIVND (reference sequence). The CDR3 sequence: CASSIQGSVPLNEQFF.

The V call is TRBV4-1, the J call TRBJ2-4; TCRdb returns TRBD2, unconfirmable since there is no DNA. The CDR3 is made up of 20 amino acids. DNA is not recorded here. Germline V gives CDR1 MGHRA, CDR2 YSYEKL. The chain's CDR3 is CASSQDHGTSGELAKNIQYF.

This chain links TRBV7-8 with TRBJ1-5; as DNA is missing, the TRBD1 call by TCRdb cannot be tested. Looked up from germline, CDR1 is SGHVS and CDR2 is FQNEAQ. The CDR3 has 16 amino acids. This entry has no DNA. The chain's CDR3 is CASSPGQTRANQPQHF.

This rearrangement joins TRBV5-1 to TRBJ2-5; TCRdb indicates TRBD2, and absent DNA this call remains unverified. The CDR3 is 13 amino acids. Only the protein is on record. CDR1 and CDR2 from the germline V gene are SGHRS and YFSETQ. CDR3 region: CASSLGLGETQYF.

The rearrangement uses TRBV19 and TRBJ2-1; TCRdb's assignment of TRBD2 cannot be checked, as there is no DNA. This CDR3 has 12 residues. The entry carries no DNA sequence. The germline CDR1 and CDR2 sequences are LNHDA and SQIVND (reference sequence). CDR3 region: CASSPRGVEQFF.

J is TRBJ1-2 and V is TRBV4-3; the D call from TCRdb, TRBD1, cannot be confirmed without DNA. The CDR3 totals 15 residues. No nucleotide data were recorded. In germline, CDR1 is LGHNA, CDR2 YSLEER. The CDR3 sequence: CASSQNRGRGNGYTF.

V gene TRBV5-6 combines with J gene TRBJ1-1; the D call of TRBD1 rests on TCRdb alone, since no DNA is present to check it. This CDR3 contains 14 residues. The DNA is not on file. CDR1 SGHDT and CDR2 YYEEEE come from the germline V gene. The chain's CDR3 is CASSSGHWNTEAFF.

This chain joins TRBV2 and TRBJ2-3; TCRdb reports TRBD2, a call that lacks DNA to check it against. This CDR3 contains 14 residues. DNA was not recorded. CDR1 SNHLY and CDR2 FYNNEI come from the germline V gene. The CDR3 loop is CASTLAGYTDTQYF.